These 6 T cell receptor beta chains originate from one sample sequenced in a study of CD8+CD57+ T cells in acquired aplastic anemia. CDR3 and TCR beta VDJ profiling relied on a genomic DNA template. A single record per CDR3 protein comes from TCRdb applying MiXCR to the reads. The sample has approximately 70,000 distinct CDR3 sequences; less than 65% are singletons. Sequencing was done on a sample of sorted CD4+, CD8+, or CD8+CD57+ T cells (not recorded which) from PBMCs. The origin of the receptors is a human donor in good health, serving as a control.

CDR3 amino acids: CASKTTGNYGYTF. CDR3 coding DNA: TGTGCCAGTAAGACGACAGGGAACTATGGCTACACCTTC. The chain has TRBV19 and TRBJ1-2, with 7 bases fitting TRBD1. The CDR3 is 13 residues long. Germline trimming cut 7 bases from V and 2 bases from J; bases unmatched to any gene: 4. Looked up from germline, CDR1 is LNHDA and CDR2 is SQIVND (reference sequence).

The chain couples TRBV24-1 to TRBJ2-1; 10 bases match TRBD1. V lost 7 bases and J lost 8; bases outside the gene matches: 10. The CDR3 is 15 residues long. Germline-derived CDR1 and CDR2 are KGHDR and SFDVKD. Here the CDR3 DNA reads TGTGCCACCAGCTCCGGGACAGGGGCGAGGGATGAGCAGTTCTTC. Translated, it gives CATSSGTGARDEQFF.

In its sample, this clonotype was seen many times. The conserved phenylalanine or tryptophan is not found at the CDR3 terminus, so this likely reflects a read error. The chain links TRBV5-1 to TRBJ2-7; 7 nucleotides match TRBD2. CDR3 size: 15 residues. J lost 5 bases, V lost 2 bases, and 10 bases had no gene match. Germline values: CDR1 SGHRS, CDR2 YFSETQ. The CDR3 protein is CASSLGGSNPHEQYL. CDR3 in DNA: TGCGCCAGCAGCTTAGGCGGGAGCAACCCCCACGAGCAGTACCTC.

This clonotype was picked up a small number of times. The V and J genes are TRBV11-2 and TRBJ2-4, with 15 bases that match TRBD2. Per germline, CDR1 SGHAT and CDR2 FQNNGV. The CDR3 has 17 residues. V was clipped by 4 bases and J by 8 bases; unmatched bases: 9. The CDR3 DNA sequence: TGTGCCAGCAGCTCCCGGACTAGCGGGAGGGCCGGCGACATTCAGTACTTC. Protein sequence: CASSSRTSGRAGDIQYF. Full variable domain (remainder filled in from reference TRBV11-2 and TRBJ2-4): EAGVAQSPRYKIIEKRQSVAFWCNPISGHATLYWYQQILGQGPKLLIQFQNNGVVDDSQLPKDRFSAERLKGVDSTLKIQPAKLEDSAVYLCASSSRTSGRAGDIQYFGAGTRLSVL.

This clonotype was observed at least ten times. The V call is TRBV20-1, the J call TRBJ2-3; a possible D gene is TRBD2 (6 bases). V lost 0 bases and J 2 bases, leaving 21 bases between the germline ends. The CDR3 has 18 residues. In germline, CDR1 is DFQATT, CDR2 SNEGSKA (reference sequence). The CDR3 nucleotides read TGCAGTGCTAGAGACCCCCGACGGGCGGGATGGGTCACAGATACGCAGTATTTT. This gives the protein CSARDPRRAGWVTDTQYF.

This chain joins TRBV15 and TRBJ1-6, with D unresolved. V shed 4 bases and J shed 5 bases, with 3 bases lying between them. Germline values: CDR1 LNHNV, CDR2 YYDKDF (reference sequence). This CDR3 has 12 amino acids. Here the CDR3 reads CATSTDNSPLHF. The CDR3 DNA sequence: TGTGCCACCAGCACCGATAATTCACCCCTCCACTTT.